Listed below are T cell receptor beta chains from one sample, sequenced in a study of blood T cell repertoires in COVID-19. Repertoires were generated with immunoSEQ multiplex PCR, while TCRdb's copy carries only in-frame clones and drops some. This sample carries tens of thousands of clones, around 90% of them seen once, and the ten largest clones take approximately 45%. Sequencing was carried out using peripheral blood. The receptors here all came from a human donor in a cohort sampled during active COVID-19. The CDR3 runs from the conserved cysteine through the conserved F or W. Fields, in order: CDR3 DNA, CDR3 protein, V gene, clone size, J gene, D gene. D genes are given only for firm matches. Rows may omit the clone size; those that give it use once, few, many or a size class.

TGTGCCAGCAGCTTACAGGGCAACTACAATGAGCAGTTCTTC | CASSLQGNYNEQFF | TRBV7-8 | . | TRBJ2-1 | .
TGTGCCAGCAGCTTAGAACTAGGAGGCTACACCTTC | CASSLELGGYTF | TRBV11-3 | . | TRBJ1-2 | .
TGTGCCAGCTCACAAACAGGGCAACCATACAATGAGCAGTTCTTC | CASSQTGQPYNEQFF | TRBV18 | . | TRBJ2-1 | .
TGTGCCAGCAGCCCAGACAGGGTAAACACCGGGGAGCTGTTTTTT | CASSPDRVNTGELFF | TRBV7-2 | few | TRBJ2-2 | TRBD1
TGTGCCAGCAGCTTGGAGGACTTGGCGAGAGGGGGCACTGAAGCTTTCTTT | CASSLEDLARGGTEAFF | TRBV7-8 | . | TRBJ1-1 | .
TGTGCCAGCAGCTTGTTTACGGGAGAGACCCAGTACTTC | CASSLFTGETQYF | TRBV5-4 | . | TRBJ2-5 | .
TGCGCCAGCAGCTTGGGGACAACGTCCTACGAGCAGTACTTC | CASSLGTTSYEQYF | TRBV5-1 | . | TRBJ2-7 | .
TGTGCCAGCTCCCGGACAGGGGCCGAGCAGTACTTC | CASSRTGAEQYF | TRBV18 | . | TRBJ2-7 | TRBD1
TGCGCCAGCAGCACGGACATTTATGGAAACACCATATATTTT | CASSTDIYGNTIYF | TRBV5-1 | . | TRBJ1-3 | .
TGTGCCAGTAGTAGGGGAGGGAACACTGAAGCTTTCTTT | CASSRGGNTEAFF | TRBV19 | few | TRBJ1-1 | .
TGTGCCAGCAGCTTAGATGACAGGCGGAACACTGAAGCTTTCTTT | CASSLDDRRNTEAFF | TRBV11-2 | . | TRBJ1-1 | .
TGTGCCACCAGTGATGGGGCGGGAAACACCATATATTTT | CATSDGAGNTIYF | TRBV24-1 | . | TRBJ1-3 | .
TGTGCCAGCAGCCTAGGGGGGGGCGCCTCCTACGAGCAGTACTTC | CASSLGGGASYEQYF | TRBV7-8 | once | TRBJ2-7 | .
TGTGCCAGCAGCTTGTCGCCTGAAAGCCAAAACATTCAGTACTTC | CASSLSPESQNIQYF | TRBV5-6 | . | TRBJ2-4 | .
TGTGCCAGCAGTTATAGACAGTCTTCGGGGGCCAACGTCCTGACTTTC | CASSYRQSSGANVLTF | TRBV2 | . | TRBJ2-6 | .
TGCGCCAGCAGCCAAGATCGTTTACGCGGGACCGAGCAGTACTTC | CASSQDRLRGTEQYF | TRBV4-3 | . | TRBJ2-7 | .
TGTGCCAGTAGTATCCATTTCGGACAGGTGAACACTGAAGCTTTCTTT | CASSIHFGQVNTEAFF | TRBV19 | . | TRBJ1-1 | TRBD1
TGCGCCAGCAGCCAAGACAGGGGGAATTCACCCCTCCACTTT | CASSQDRGNSPLHF | TRBV5-1 | once | TRBJ1-6 | TRBD1
TGTGCCAGCAGCGGGACGGGACAGAAAAATGAAAAACTGTTTTTT | CASSGTGQKNEKLFF | TRBV9 | . | TRBJ1-4 | TRBD1
TGCGCCAGCAGCTTGGCCCTCGGCACCGGGGAGCTGTTTTTT | CASSLALGTGELFF | TRBV5-1 | . | TRBJ2-2 | .
TGTGCCAGCAGCTTCACTCGGACATCCTACAATGAGCAGTTCTTC | CASSFTRTSYNEQFF | TRBV11-3 | . | TRBJ2-1 | .
TGTGCCAGCAGTGAATATCATCGGCCTAGCGGGAGTAGAACCTACGAGCAGTACTTC | CASSEYHRPSGSRTYEQYF | TRBV6-1 | . | TRBJ2-7 | TRBD2
TGTGCCAGCTCACCTACAGATAGCAATCAGCCCCAGCATTTT | CASSPTDSNQPQHF | TRBV18 | few | TRBJ1-5 | .
TGTGCCAGCAGCCAAGGCGTGGGGGCCGAAGGCAATGAGCAGTTCTTC | CASSQGVGAEGNEQFF | TRBV3-1/TRBV3-2 | . | TRBJ2-1 | .
TGTGCCCTCGGGGCAGGGGAAGGCTACACCTTC | CALGAGEGYTF | TRBV2 | . | TRBJ1-2 | .
TGCGCCAGCAGCCCAGGGGACAGGGACACTGAAGCTTTCTTT | CASSPGDRDTEAFF | TRBV5-1 | . | TRBJ1-1 | TRBD1
TGTGCCAGCAGTAACAGTGGGAGTCAGCCCCAGCATTTT | CASSNSGSQPQHF | TRBV27 | . | TRBJ1-5 | .
TGCGCCAGCAGCACGGGGGGGCAGGGCACCGGGGAGCTGTTTTTT | CASSTGGQGTGELFF | TRBV5-1 | . | TRBJ2-2 | TRBD2
TGTGCCAGCAGTTCCCCGGGACAGAGCACAGATACGCAGTATTTT | CASSSPGQSTDTQYF | TRBV5-6 | . | TRBJ2-3 | TRBD1
TGTGCCAGCAGCTTGGAATTACTAGCGGGAGTTGGGGAGCAGTTCTTC | CASSLELLAGVGEQFF | TRBV5-5 | . | TRBJ2-1 | TRBD2